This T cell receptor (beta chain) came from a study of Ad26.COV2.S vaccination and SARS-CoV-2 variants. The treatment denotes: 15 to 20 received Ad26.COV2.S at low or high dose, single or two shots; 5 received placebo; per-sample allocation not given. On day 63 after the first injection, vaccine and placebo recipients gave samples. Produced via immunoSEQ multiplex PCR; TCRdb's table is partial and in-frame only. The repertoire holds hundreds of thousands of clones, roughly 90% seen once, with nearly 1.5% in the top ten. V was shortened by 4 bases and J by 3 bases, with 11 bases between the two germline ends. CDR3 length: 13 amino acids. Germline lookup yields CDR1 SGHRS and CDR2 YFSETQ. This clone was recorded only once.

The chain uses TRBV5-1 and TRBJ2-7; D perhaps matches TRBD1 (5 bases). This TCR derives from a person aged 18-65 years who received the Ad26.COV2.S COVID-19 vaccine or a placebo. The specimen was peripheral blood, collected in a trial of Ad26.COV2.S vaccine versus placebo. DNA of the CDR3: TGCGCCAGCAGCCTACAGGACGGCTACGAGCAGTACTTC. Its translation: CASSLQDGYEQYF.